The 8 T cell receptor beta chains below come from one sample, sequenced in a study of blood T cell repertoires in COVID-19. The repertoire was sequenced with immunoSEQ multiplex PCR; TCRdb's copy has only in-frame clones and lacks some. The profile shows some 300,000 clones, 70% to 90% of them singletons. Sequencing was carried out using PBMCs or T cells enriched from blood (not recorded which). The receptor source for this set is a woman aged 60-70 years in a cohort exposed to, infected with or recovered from COVID-19 (not recorded which).

V usage is TRBV5-4 and J usage is TRBJ1-2; 7 bases are a match to TRBD1. This CDR3 is 13 amino acids long. V was pared by 0 bases and J by 7 bases, with 3 bases of the junction left unmatched. CDR1 and CDR2 from the germline V gene are SGHNT and YYREEE (reference sequence). CDR3: CASSLERGPGYTF. The CDR3 DNA is TGTGCCAGCAGCTTGGAGAGGGGGCCTGGCTACACCTTC.

J is TRBJ2-7 and V is TRBV5-5, with a weak D call TRBD1 (6 bases). The CDR3 covers 15 residues. Germline V CDR1 and CDR2: SGHKS, YYEKEE (reference sequence). V was trimmed by 4 bases and J by 1 base, leaving 15 bases between them. The CDR3 loop is CASSPPGTRSYEQYF. The CDR3 region has the DNA TGTGCCAGCAGCCCCCCCGGGACACGGTCCTACGAGCAGTACTTC. The variable domain in full, with the rest retrieved from reference TRBV5-5 and TRBJ2-7, is DAGVTQSPTHLIKTRGQQVTLRCSPISGHKSVSWYQQVLGQGPQFIFQYYEKEERGRGNFPDRFSARQFPNYSSELNVNALLLGDSALYLCASSPPGTRSYEQYFGPGTRLTVT.

This clone was found a few times. The chain links TRBV2 to TRBJ2-5, with D possibly matching TRBD1 (6 bases). The ends were cut back, 1 base at V and 5 bases at J, with 8 bases in the middle. The germline gives CDR1 SNHLY, CDR2 FYNNEI. This CDR3 has 13 amino acids. Here the CDR3 DNA reads TGTGCCAGCAGTGAAGGGGGGCCGGAGACCCAGTACTTC. Translating it yields CASSEGGPETQYF.

This clone was observed a single time. The gene calls are TRBV19 and TRBJ2-7; 7 nucleotides match TRBD2. V lost 1 base and J lost 1; bases outside the gene matches: 4. The germline V gene encodes CDR1 LNHDA and CDR2 SQIVND (reference sequence). The CDR3 runs 15 residues. CDR3 DNA: TGTGCCAGTAGTATAGGGGGGGGACCTTCCTACGAGCAGTACTTC. Translating gives CASSIGGGPSYEQYF.

This chain links TRBV5-1 with TRBJ2-1, with D tentatively TRBD1 (5 bases). The CDR3 length is 14 residues. V dropped 7 bases and J dropped 5 bases, with 16 bases sitting between them. The germline gives CDR1 SGHRS, CDR2 YFSETQ. CDR3 bases: TGCGCCAGCTCCCCCAGGGCCATCGACAATGAGCAGTTCTTC. It yields the protein CASSPRAIDNEQFF.

The chain couples TRBV11-2 to TRBJ2-7, with 9 bases identical to TRBD2. The J segment lost 6 bases and the V segment lost 3 bases, leaving 3 bases of the junction unmatched. CDR3 length: 13 residues. Germline lookup yields CDR1 SGHAT and CDR2 FQNNGV. The CDR3 spells CASSLAREGEQYF. The CDR3, as DNA: TGTGCCAGCAGCTTGGCGCGGGAGGGCGAGCAGTACTTC.

The chain has TRBV5-4 and TRBJ2-1, with D possibly being TRBD2 (6 bases). Germline lookup yields CDR1 SGHNT and CDR2 YYREEE (reference sequence). Trimming cost V 2 bases and J 6 bases, with 12 bases left between them. This CDR3 is 14 amino acids long. CDR3 bases: TGTGCCAGCAGCTTTGGTGACGGGAGCAATGAGCAGTTCTTC. It is translated as CASSFGDGSNEQFF.

The chain links TRBV28 to TRBJ2-1; 10 positions match TRBD2. With V trimmed by 4 bases and J by 6 bases, 3 bases remained unmatched. In germline, CDR1 is MDHEN, CDR2 SYDVKM. There are 14 residues in the CDR3. The CDR3 coding sequence is TGTGCCAGCAGTTCCCGGACTAGCGGCAATGAGCAGTTCTTC. Protein sequence: CASSSRTSGNEQFF.